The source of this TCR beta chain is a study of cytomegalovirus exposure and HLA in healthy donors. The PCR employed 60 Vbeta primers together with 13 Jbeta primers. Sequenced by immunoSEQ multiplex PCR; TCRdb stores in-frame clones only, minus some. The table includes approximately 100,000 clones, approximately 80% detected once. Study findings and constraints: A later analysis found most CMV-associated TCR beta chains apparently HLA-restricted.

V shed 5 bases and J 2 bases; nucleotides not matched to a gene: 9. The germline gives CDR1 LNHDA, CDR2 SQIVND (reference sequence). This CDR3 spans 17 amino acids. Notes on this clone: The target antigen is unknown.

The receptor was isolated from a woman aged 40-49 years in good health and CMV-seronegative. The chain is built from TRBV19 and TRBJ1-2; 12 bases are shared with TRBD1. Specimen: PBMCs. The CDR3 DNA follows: TGTGCCAGTAGTTCCGGGACAGGGGGCGCACGGAACTATGGCTACACCTTC. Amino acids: CASSSGTGGARNYGYTF.